These T cell receptor beta chains were read from a single sample in a study of cytomegalovirus exposure and HLA in healthy donors. Only in-frame clones appear in the TCRdb table, and some are missing; sequencing was by immunoSEQ multiplex PCR. The table includes 200,000 to 250,000 clones, about 80% detected once. Sequencing was done on a sample of PBMCs. These TCRs come from a woman in her sixties or seventies in good health and CMV-seropositive. CDR3s include the opening cysteine and the closing phenylalanine or tryptophan. For some rows the clone size is stated as once, few or many, or as a class when expanded; others skip it.

- | TRBV6-5 | CASTSNTEAFF
- | TRBV4-2 | CASSPGSGLGYEQYF
- | TRBV5-4 | CASSLRGHYNEQFF
- | TRBV29-1 | CSVVGQTMNTEAFF
few | TRBV5-1 | CASSLLAGETETQYF
few | TRBV11-2 | CASSLGLAEYNEQFF
- | TRBV6-6 | CASSYTPDRRNEKLFF
- | TRBV7-9 | CASSSWTGGDNEQFF
- | TRBV5-1 | CASSLDRAQPQHF
once | TRBV5-4 | CASRPNSDSYNEQFF
- | TRBV7-9 | CASSNYRRTEAFF
- | TRBV28 | CASSPPPQNTEAFF
- | TRBV27 | CASSFWGGDYNEQFF
- | TRBV7-2 | CASSLERQGGSPLHF
- | TRBV9 | CASSASGRLDTQYF
- | TRBV11-1 | CASSHQMPPASGYTF
- | TRBV6-5 | CASSSYGGEGEKLFF
- | TRBV27 | CASSYRGPNTEAFF
- | TRBV7-9 | CASSLKGAGGTEAFF
- | TRBV29-1 | CSVRTGQLTYEQYF
- | TRBV9 | CASSVRPGNEQYF
once | TRBV19 | CASSIGTDGDTEAFF
- | TRBV5-1 | CASSPGLPNNEQFF